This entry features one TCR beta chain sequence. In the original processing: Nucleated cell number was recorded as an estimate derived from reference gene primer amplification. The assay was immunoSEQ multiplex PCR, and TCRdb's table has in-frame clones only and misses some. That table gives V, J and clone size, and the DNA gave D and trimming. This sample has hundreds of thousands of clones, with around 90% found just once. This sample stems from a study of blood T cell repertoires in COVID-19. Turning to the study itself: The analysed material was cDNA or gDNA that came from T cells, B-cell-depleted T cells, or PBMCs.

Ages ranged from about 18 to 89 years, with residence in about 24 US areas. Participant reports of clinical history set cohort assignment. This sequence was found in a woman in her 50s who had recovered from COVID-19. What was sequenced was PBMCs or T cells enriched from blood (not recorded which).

CDR3 sequence: CASSSLAGGSVGEQFF. DNA for the CDR3: TGTGCCAGCAGTTCATTAGCGGGAGGGAGTGTCGGTGAGCAGTTCTTC. V is TRBV27 and J is TRBJ2-1; 11 nucleotides match TRBD2. The germline gives CDR1 MNHEY, CDR2 SMNVEV (reference sequence). V was pared by 4 bases and J by 9 bases, with 11 bases of the junction left unmatched. CDR3 length: 16 residues.